Each of the 28 T cell receptor beta chains below was sequenced from the same sample in a study of blood T cells in healthy people across ages. PCR was performed a second time for about 7 to 12 cycles using a sample-barcoded 5' primer and a J-beta primer mix. TCRdb called the 5' RACE reads again in MiXCR, with one record for every CDR3 protein. The data hold more than 1.4 million distinct CDR3 sequences, with approximately 40% observed a single time. Material for sequencing was blood. The receptors here all came from a woman aged 18 to 35 in good health.

The rearrangement joins TRBV6-6 to TRBJ2-7, with TRBD2 matching over 8 bases. This CDR3 is 15 amino acids long. Per germline, CDR1 MNHNY and CDR2 SVGAGI (reference sequence). The V segment lost 7 bases and the J segment 7 bases; nucleotides outside the gene matches: 15. CDR3 sequence (DNA): TGTGCCAGCACCCCCAGTCGGGGGGGATTAAGGGAGCAGTACTTC. This sequence encodes CASTPSRGGLREQYF.

The gene calls are TRBV12-3 or TRBV12-4 and TRBJ1-5; D is uncertain. V was cut by 6 bases and J by 4 bases, with 10 bases left in between. The CDR3 covers 13 residues. The CDR3 loop is CASRRNRNQPQHF. The CDR3 bases are TGTGCCAGCAGGCGGAATAGAAATCAGCCCCAGCATTTT.

The V call is TRBV7-6, the J call TRBJ2-1, with D perhaps TRBD2 (6 bases). This CDR3 has 16 residues. V was pared by 0 bases and J by 2 bases, with 11 bases between. Per the germline V gene, CDR1 is SGHVS and CDR2 is FNYEAQ. CDR3 in DNA: TGTGCCAGCAGCTTAGCCCCGGGACTTACCTACAATGAGCAGTTCTTC. Translating it yields CASSLAPGLTYNEQFF.

To note about this clonotype: One end of the junction fails to match germline, which may point to a read error. The CDR3 is CAIRESDHEQYF. In DNA form, the CDR3 reads TGTGCCATCAGGGAGTCTGACCACGAGCAGTACTTC. The chain employs TRBV10-3 and TRBJ2-7, with no clear D. This CDR3 region has 12 residues. Germline CDR1 ENHRY, CDR2 SYGVKD.

The V gene is TRBV10-3, the J gene TRBJ2-1; TRBD1 might be the D (6 bases). V was shortened by 5 bases and J by 2 bases, with 13 bases between the two germline ends. The germline V gene has CDR1 ENHRY and CDR2 SYGVKD. The CDR3 consists of 15 residues. CDR3 in amino acids: CAISSPGQTYNEQFF. In nucleotides, the CDR3 is TGTGCCATCAGTTCTCCGGGACAAACCTACAATGAGCAGTTCTTC.

The chain combines TRBV4-1 with TRBJ2-1, with 13 nucleotides matching TRBD2. Germline V lookup: CDR1 MGHRA, CDR2 YSYEKL. Unmatched junction bases numbered 6, after V lost 1 base and J lost 3 bases. The CDR3 runs to 18 residues. The CDR3 sequence is CASSQVTSGRAVYNEQFF. CDR3 coding DNA: TGCGCCAGCAGCCAAGTTACTAGCGGGAGGGCCGTCTACAATGAGCAGTTCTTC.

The rearrangement uses TRBV5-1 and TRBJ1-4; unclear D gene. Trimming left V 0 bases short and J 8 bases short, with 11 bases between. This CDR3 has 14 amino acids. Germline V CDR1 and CDR2: SGHRS, YFSETQ. The CDR3: CASSLATGFEKLFF. The CDR3 bases are TGCGCCAGCAGCTTGGCCACGGGGTTCGAAAAACTGTTTTTT.

J is TRBJ2-1 and V is TRBV11-3, with 8 bases identical to TRBD2. The CDR3 is made up of 14 amino acids. Trimming removed 2 bases from V and 9 bases from J; junction bases left unmatched: 6. Germline V gene data show CDR1 as SGHNT and CDR2 as YENEEA. The CDR3 loop reads CASSLSRGGGEQFF. The CDR3 DNA reads as TGTGCCAGCAGCTTATCCCGGGGGGGCGGTGAGCAGTTCTTC.

This CDR3 reads CASSWLTGGVYEQYF. The DNA for the CDR3 is TGTGCCAGCAGTTGGCTCACAGGTGGGGTCTACGAGCAGTACTTC. The chain recombines TRBV6-2 or TRBV6-3 with TRBJ2-7; D may be TRBD1 (5 bases). CDR3 size: 15 residues. The germline V gene encodes CDR1 MNHEY and CDR2 SVGEGT. V lost 4 bases to trimming and J lost 3 bases, with 16 bases between them.

Remarks on this clonotype: One junction end disagrees with the germline gene, perhaps due to a read error. In DNA form, the CDR3 reads TGTGCCAGCAGGGAAGGTCAAGACAAATCTCGTAATTCACCCCTCCACTTT. Its translation is CASREGQDKSRNSPLHF. The chain uses TRBV2 and TRBJ1-6, with unresolved D. The CDR3 extends over 17 amino acids. Germline CDR1 reads SNHLY; CDR2 reads FYNNEI.

This rearrangement joins TRBV13 to TRBJ2-1; D gene ambiguous. Trimming shortened V by 5 bases and J by 0 bases, and 14 bases separated the two germline ends. Germline V gene sequence: CDR1 PRHDT, CDR2 FYEKMQ (reference sequence). The CDR3 covers 16 residues. The CDR3 nucleotides read TGTGCCAGCAGCCCAGCTAACTACCGCTCCTACAATGAGCAGTTCTTC. Protein sequence: CASSPANYRSYNEQFF.

This clonotype was picked up a small number of times. This sequence joins TRBV29-1 and TRBJ2-2; perhaps TRBD2 as D (5 bases). This CDR3 is 11 amino acids long. The germline V and J ends were trimmed by 5 bases and 6 bases, with 7 bases remaining between them. Germline CDR1 SQVTM, CDR2 ANQGSEA. Here the CDR3 DNA reads TGCAGCGTTCTCGGGGCCGGGGAGCTGTTTTTT. Its translation: CSVLGAGELFF.

The rearrangement links TRBV29-1 to TRBJ2-2; tentative D call: TRBD1 (6 bases). The V end lost 1 base, the J end lost 6 bases, and 9 bases lay between the germline ends. The CDR3 is 13 amino acids. The germline V gene encodes CDR1 SQVTM and CDR2 ANQGSEA. CDR3 sequence (DNA): TGCAGCGTTGAAGCCAGGGGATCCGGGGAGCTGTTTTTT. Its translation is CSVEARGSGELFF.

This clonotype has a handful of counts. V usage is TRBV7-3 and J usage is TRBJ1-4; tentatively, D is TRBD1 (5 bases). The germline V gene has CDR1 SGHTA and CDR2 FQGTGA. The CDR3 runs to 18 residues. Trimming shortened V by 5 bases and J by 6 bases, and 25 bases separated the two germline ends. This CDR3 is CASSLGRGSNRGDEKLFF. CDR3 bases: TGTGCCAGCAGCCTCGGCCGGGGTTCCAACCGGGGGGATGAAAAACTGTTTTTT.

This clonotype was recorded a few times. This chain uses TRBV14 with TRBJ2-7, with 7 bases lining up with TRBD1. J gave up 3 bases and V 4 bases, and 12 bases lay outside the gene matches. CDR3 length: 16 residues. CDR1 SGHDN and CDR2 FVKESK come from the germline V gene. CDR3 nucleotide sequence: TGTGCCAGCAGCCCAGGGGGACGACGTCTTATCTACGAGCAGTACTTC. Translation gives CASSPGGRRLIYEQYF.

The V and J genes are TRBV18 and TRBJ2-1; 9 positions agree with TRBD2. Unmatched junction bases numbered 4, after V lost 1 base and J lost 6 bases. The CDR3 has 15 residues. Germline CDR1 reads KGHSH; CDR2 reads LQKENI. DNA for the CDR3: TGTGCCAGCTCACCACTTAGCGGGGGCGGCAATGAGCAGTTCTTC. Amino acids: CASSPLSGGGNEQFF.

This clonotype occurred a few times. The chain carries TRBV7-6 and TRBJ2-1, with TRBD2 identical over 7 bases. V shed 2 bases, J shed 8 bases, and the junction held 9 bases outside the gene matches. Germline CDR1 SGHVS, CDR2 FNYEAQ. This CDR3 region has 15 residues. This CDR3 is CASSLLTSPSHEQFF. As DNA, the CDR3 is TGTGCCAGCAGCTTACTGACTAGCCCTTCCCATGAGCAGTTCTTC.

The gene calls are TRBV5-1 and TRBJ1-1; possibly TRBD1 for D (6 bases). The germline V and J ends were trimmed by 3 bases and 5 bases, with 14 bases remaining between them. This CDR3 has 14 amino acids. Germline CDR1 is SGHRS and CDR2 is YFSETQ. In DNA, the CDR3 is TGCGCCAGCAGCTCCTACGGGGGCGAGACTGAAGCTTTCTTT. Translated, it gives CASSSYGGETEAFF.

The gene calls are TRBV5-1 and TRBJ2-7; D could derive from TRBD1 or TRBD2 (5 bases each). Germline V lookup: CDR1 SGHRS, CDR2 YFSETQ. There are 16 residues in the CDR3. The V end lost 2 bases, the J end lost 0 bases, and 15 bases lay between the germline ends. The CDR3 protein is CASSFGRDRSSYEQYF. In DNA, the CDR3 is TGCGCCAGCAGCTTCGGCAGGGACCGTTCCTCCTACGAGCAGTACTTC.

This clonotype was counted only a few times. The V call is TRBV25-1, the J call TRBJ2-2; the D gene is possibly TRBD2 (6 bases). The CDR3 extends over 12 amino acids. The V gene's germline CDR1 is MGHDK and CDR2 SYGVNS. Trimming cost V 2 bases and J 13 bases, with 11 bases left between them. CDR3 DNA sequence: TGTGCCAGCAGTGAACAGGTCGGGAGGCTGTTTTTT. Translation gives CASSEQVGRLFF. Full variable domain (remainder filled in from reference TRBV25-1 and TRBJ2-2): EADIYQTPRYLVIGTGKKITLECSQTMGHDKMYWYQQDPGMELHLIHYSYGVNSTEKGDLSSESTVSRIRTEHFPLTLESARPSHTSQYLCASSEQVGRLFFGEGSRLTVL.

The chain's CDR3 is CASSLVRVGYEQYF. CDR3 DNA sequence: TGTGCCAGCAGTTTGGTCAGGGTCGGCTACGAGCAGTACTTC. The chain is built from TRBV28 and TRBJ2-7; perhaps TRBD1 as D (5 bases). The CDR3 extends over 14 amino acids. The V gene's germline CDR1 is MDHEN and CDR2 SYDVKM. V was trimmed by 3 bases and J by 3 bases, leaving 12 bases between them. The whole variable domain, remainder taken from reference TRBV28 and TRBJ2-7, is DVKVTQSSRYLVKRTGEKVFLECVQDMDHENMFWYRQDPGLGLRLIYFSYDVKMKEKGDIPEGYSVSREKKERFSLILESASTNQTSMYLCASSLVRVGYEQYFGPGTRLTVT.

A few counts support this clonotype. CDR3 DNA: TGTGCCAGCACCCTCTCTTGGTCGGCTAACACTGAAGCTTTCTTT. Translation gives CASTLSWSANTEAFF. The V call is TRBV6-5, the J call TRBJ1-1, with D unclear. The CDR3 is 15 residues long. V was cut by 7 bases and J by 2 bases, with 17 bases left in between. CDR1 and CDR2 from the germline V gene are MNHEY and SVGAGI.

This clonotype was counted only a few times. The CDR3 region is CASSWDRGANYGYTF. DNA for the CDR3: TGTGCCAGCAGCTGGGACAGAGGAGCCAACTATGGCTACACCTTC. The rearrangement uses TRBV7-2 and TRBJ1-2, with 7 bases that match TRBD1. The V segment lost 4 bases and the J segment 2 bases; nucleotides outside the gene matches: 7. The CDR3 has 15 residues. Per the germline V gene, CDR1 is SGHTA and CDR2 is FQGNSA.

The gene calls are TRBV7-2 and TRBJ2-7; D ambiguous. With 2 bases removed from V and 2 bases from J, the gap between germline ends came to 10 bases. Germline lookup yields CDR1 SGHTA and CDR2 FQGNSA. CDR3 size: 14 residues. CDR3 nucleotide sequence: TGTGCCAGCAGCTTAAGGGCCCTAGCCTACGAGCAGTACTTC. Translated, it gives CASSLRALAYEQYF. The full variable domain, rest sourced from reference TRBV7-2 and TRBJ2-7, is GAGVSQSPSNKVTEKGKDVELRCDPISGHTALYWYRQSLGQGLEFLIYFQGNSAPDKSGLPSDRFSAERTGGSVSTLTIQRTQQEDSAVYLCASSLRALAYEQYFGPGTRLTVT.

This rearrangement joins TRBV5-1 to TRBJ2-3; TRBD1 matches at 9 bases. The germline V gene encodes CDR1 SGHRS and CDR2 YFSETQ. The CDR3 contains 15 residues. The V and J ends lost 5 bases and 2 bases, in that order; junction bases with no gene match: 6. The CDR3 protein is CASRPRDRDTDTQYF. The CDR3 DNA is TGCGCCAGCAGACCTCGGGACAGGGACACAGATACGCAGTATTTT.

This clonotype appeared once. The chain recombines TRBV3-1 with TRBJ1-5; no definite D call. The germline V and J ends were trimmed by 0 bases and 7 bases, with 22 bases remaining between them. CDR1 and CDR2 from the germline V gene are LGHDT and YNNKEL (reference sequence). CDR3 length: 18 amino acids. The DNA of the CDR3 is TGTGCCAGCAGCCAAGATTTGGGTACGTGGGGAGTAGCCCAGCCCCAGCATTTT. Amino acids: CASSQDLGTWGVAQPQHF.

The J gene is TRBJ2-1, the V gene TRBV12-5; D ambiguous. The germline V and J ends were trimmed by 7 bases and 6 bases, with 13 bases remaining between them. This CDR3 is 13 amino acids long. Germline values: CDR1 LGHNT, CDR2 FRNRAP. CDR3 sequence: CASAVVGPNEQFF. CDR3 sequence (DNA): TGTGCTAGTGCGGTAGTTGGCCCCAATGAGCAGTTCTTC. Using reference TRBV12-5 and TRBJ2-1 for the parts outside the CDR3, the full variable domain is DARVTQTPRHKVTEMGQEVTMRCQPILGHNTVFWYRQTMMQGLELLAYFRNRAPLDDSGMPKDRFSAEMPDATLATLKIQPSEPRDSAVYFCASAVVGPNEQFFGPGTRLTVL.

In its sample, this clonotype was seen a few times. The chain links TRBV4-1 to TRBJ1-5, with a possible D match to TRBD1 (5 bases). The CDR3 is 13 amino acids. Trimming cost V 1 base and J 4 bases, with 5 bases left between them. Germline V lookup: CDR1 MGHRA, CDR2 YSYEKL. CDR3 residues: CASSQAGNQPQHF. The CDR3 coding sequence is TGCGCCAGCAGCCAAGCAGGGAATCAGCCCCAGCATTTT.